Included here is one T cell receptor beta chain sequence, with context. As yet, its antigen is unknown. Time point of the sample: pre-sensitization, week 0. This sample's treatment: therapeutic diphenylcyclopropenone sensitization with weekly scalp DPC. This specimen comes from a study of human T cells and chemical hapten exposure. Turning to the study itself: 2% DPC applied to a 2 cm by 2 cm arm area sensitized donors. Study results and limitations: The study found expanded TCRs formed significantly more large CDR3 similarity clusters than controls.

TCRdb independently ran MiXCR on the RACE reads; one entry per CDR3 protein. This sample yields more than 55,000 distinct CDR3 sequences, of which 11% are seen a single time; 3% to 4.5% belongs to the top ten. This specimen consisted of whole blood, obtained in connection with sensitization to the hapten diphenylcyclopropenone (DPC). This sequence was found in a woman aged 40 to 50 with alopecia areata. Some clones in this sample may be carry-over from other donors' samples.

CDR3 loop: CASSVQPLQETQYF. The CDR3 DNA sequence: TGTGCCAGCAGTGTGCAACCCCTCCAAGAGACCCAGTACTTC. The rearrangement uses TRBV28 and TRBJ2-5, with D hard to call. The CDR3 extends over 14 amino acids. Trimming cost V 5 bases and J 1 base, with 11 bases left between them. CDR1 is MDHEN, CDR2 SYDVKM, per germline.